The clone carrying this T cell receptor beta chain was observed a few times. Its matching antigen is unknown. Memory CD4+ cells were defined as CD4+CD45RO+CD25-. The ends were cut back, 5 bases at V and 7 bases at J, with 18 bases in the middle. Germline V gene lookup returns CDR1 DFQATT and CDR2 SNEGSKA (reference sequence). CDR3 length: 13 amino acids. Semi-nested PCR with Nested Universal Primer A followed constant-region reverse priming of full-length variable regions. TCRdb re-called the 5' RACE reads with MiXCR, one entry per CDR3 protein. The table lists 50,000 to 80,000 distinct CDR3 sequences, about 22% of them singletons, with 2.5% to 3% in the top ten. Study findings and constraints: Whole repertoires were not studied in the larger cohort, only one V-J beta rearrangement.

Material for sequencing was memory CD4+ T cells sorted from a lymph node. Subset of the sample: memory CD4+ T cells, CD4+CD45RO+CD25-. This TCR came from a female donor with breast cancer. The chain carries TRBV20-1 and TRBJ2-7, with D perhaps TRBD1 (6 bases). The CDR3 DNA follows: TGCAGTGCTGGCCGCGATGCTCAGGGGGAGCAGTACTTC. Protein: CSAGRDAQGEQYF.